A selection of T cell receptor beta chains follows, all from one sample in a study of molecular identifiers for immune sequencing clone quantification. TCRdb independently ran MiXCR on the PCR reads; one entry per CDR3 protein. The sample lists approximately 35,000 distinct CDR3 sequences, approximately 20% occurring once. Sequencing used naive CD8+ T cells from blood, with Jurkat cell RNA spiked in. The receptors stem from a human donor in good health. Some libraries in this study had Jurkat cell RNA spiked in. The conserved cysteine and the conserved F or W are not part of the CDR3 here. Fields, in order: J gene, V gene, CDR3 protein.

j_gene: TRBJ2-3
v_gene: TRBV27
CDR3aa: ASSSGTVSTDTQY

j_gene: TRBJ2-3
v_gene: TRBV27
CDR3aa: ASSLAVSGTTDTQY

j_gene: TRBJ1-1
v_gene: TRBV10-3
CDR3aa: AISEVIRGHEAF

j_gene: TRBJ1-5
v_gene: TRBV6-2/TRBV6-3
CDR3aa: ASSGDRGNNQPQH

j_gene: TRBJ1-1
v_gene: TRBV6-5
CDR3aa: ASSYSTGENTEAF

j_gene: TRBJ2-7
v_gene: TRBV4-3
CDR3aa: ASSQDGGYEQY

j_gene: TRBJ2-2
v_gene: TRBV20-1
CDR3aa: SASRASDGELF

j_gene: TRBJ1-1
v_gene: TRBV30
CDR3aa: AWSVDLEAF

j_gene: TRBJ1-1
v_gene: TRBV13
CDR3aa: ASSLVRVNTEAF

j_gene: TRBJ2-6
v_gene: TRBV7-9
CDR3aa: ASSLTTGFSGANVLT

j_gene: TRBJ2-5
v_gene: TRBV7-2
CDR3aa: ASSLRASGIKTQY

j_gene: TRBJ2-7
v_gene: TRBV10-3
CDR3aa: AISVQREGYEQY

j_gene: TRBJ2-7
v_gene: TRBV7-9
CDR3aa: ASSPGGLGYEQY

j_gene: TRBJ2-1
v_gene: TRBV7-9
CDR3aa: ASSSRGGQGANEQF

j_gene: TRBJ1-5
v_gene: TRBV19
CDR3aa: ASSGQLYHSNQPQH

j_gene: TRBJ1-1
v_gene: TRBV4-1
CDR3aa: ASSQAQGNTEAF

j_gene: TRBJ2-7
v_gene: TRBV24-1
CDR3aa: ATPPRHGVYEQY

j_gene: TRBJ2-7
v_gene: TRBV30
CDR3aa: AWSRGTGGDEQY

j_gene: TRBJ2-3
v_gene: TRBV12-3/TRBV12-4
CDR3aa: AAGTDRDTQY

j_gene: TRBJ2-3
v_gene: TRBV7-2
CDR3aa: ASAGGLGATDTQY

j_gene: TRBJ2-5
v_gene: TRBV27
CDR3aa: ASSLVGTGGGLPKETQY

j_gene: TRBJ2-7
v_gene: TRBV28
CDR3aa: ASSLFGLEQY

j_gene: TRBJ1-5
v_gene: TRBV12-3/TRBV12-4
CDR3aa: ASSWGPYSNQPQH

j_gene: TRBJ2-2
v_gene: TRBV20-1
CDR3aa: SARDYQGENTGELF

j_gene: TRBJ2-3
v_gene: TRBV27
CDR3aa: ASSLFLSAEDTQY

j_gene: TRBJ2-1
v_gene: TRBV27
CDR3aa: ASSSQGAPQF

j_gene: TRBJ1-5
v_gene: TRBV6-2/TRBV6-3
CDR3aa: ASSSASWSQPQH

j_gene: TRBJ2-2
v_gene: TRBV7-6
CDR3aa: ASSLATGSGELF

j_gene: TRBJ2-1
v_gene: TRBV29-1
CDR3aa: SVERTAVGEQF

j_gene: TRBJ2-2
v_gene: TRBV3-1
CDR3aa: ASSQDRVTGELF

j_gene: TRBJ1-1
v_gene: TRBV27
CDR3aa: ASSLSGRGEAF

j_gene: TRBJ2-2
v_gene: TRBV6-2/TRBV6-3
CDR3aa: ASSSDSYTGELF

j_gene: TRBJ2-1
v_gene: TRBV28
CDR3aa: ASSTGENEQF

j_gene: TRBJ1-5
v_gene: TRBV20-1
CDR3aa: SARDREGHSNQPQH

j_gene: TRBJ2-6
v_gene: TRBV9
CDR3aa: ASSVEDGQGALGANVLT

j_gene: TRBJ2-1
v_gene: TRBV29-1
CDR3aa: SAIAGPAEQF

j_gene: TRBJ2-7
v_gene: TRBV7-9
CDR3aa: ASSSRDDSYEQY

j_gene: TRBJ1-6
v_gene: TRBV7-6
CDR3aa: ASSLSDRDPNSPLH

j_gene: TRBJ1-1
v_gene: TRBV5-8
CDR3aa: ASSHPPPDEAF

j_gene: TRBJ2-7
v_gene: TRBV27
CDR3aa: ASSLGGLGQGANEQY

j_gene: TRBJ1-2
v_gene: TRBV4-1
CDR3aa: ASSQVSMSQEIDYGYT

j_gene: TRBJ2-1
v_gene: TRBV4-2
CDR3aa: ASTAGREQF

j_gene: TRBJ2-3
v_gene: TRBV12-3/TRBV12-4
CDR3aa: ASRGLAGVSTQY

j_gene: TRBJ2-5
v_gene: TRBV6-2/TRBV6-3
CDR3aa: ASSYESSGAQETQY

j_gene: TRBJ2-2
v_gene: TRBV12-3/TRBV12-4
CDR3aa: ASTPAGNTGELF

j_gene: TRBJ2-7
v_gene: TRBV4-1
CDR3aa: ASSPQLSYEQY

j_gene: TRBJ2-3
v_gene: TRBV2
CDR3aa: ASSEAVYRTDTQY

j_gene: TRBJ2-7
v_gene: TRBV5-6
CDR3aa: ASRLGGDRGPYEQY

j_gene: TRBJ1-2
v_gene: TRBV2
CDR3aa: APGGTATYNYGYT

j_gene: TRBJ1-5
v_gene: TRBV30
CDR3aa: AWSGGGVNQPQH

j_gene: TRBJ2-7
v_gene: TRBV30
CDR3aa: AWIPDRGYEQY